Described below is a single T cell receptor beta chain sequence and its context. Its antigen is unidentified. The study sequenced cultured CD4+ T cell DNA using the Oncomine TCR Beta short-read assay. Researchers extracted genomic DNA from CD4+ T cells that had been cultured. One entry per CDR3 protein results from TCRdb running MiXCR on the PCR reads. The table records around 26,000 distinct CDR3 sequences, over 55% of them present only once. The treatment here: roughly nine-day PBMC culture with coronavirus spike peptide pools or control peptides (ViraFEST assay). These data originate in a study of vaccination and CD4 T cells after COVID-19. V dropped 0 bases and J dropped 1; count of bases not matched to a gene: 6. Germline V lookup: CDR1 LNHNV, CDR2 YYDKDF (reference sequence). The CDR3 totals 17 residues.

This sequence originates from a human donor who received a COVID-19 vaccine. The V call is TRBV15, the J call TRBJ2-3, with 8 bases fitting TRBD2. The sample in question was CD4+ T cells from blood, cultured in vitro, obtained after SARS-CoV-2 vaccination. The CDR3 here is CATSRDPSGGGTDTQYF. The CDR3 DNA follows: TGTGCCACCAGCAGAGACCCCAGCGGGGGTGGCACAGATACGCAGTATTTT.